The entry below gives a single T cell receptor beta chain sequence along with its context. This sample was taken from a study of blood T cell repertoires in COVID-19. In the study overall: Italy, Spain and the United States were the sources of the convalescent and acute COVID-19 samples.

V was pared by 4 bases and J by 8 bases, with 2 bases of the junction left unmatched. CDR3 length: 13 amino acids. CDR1 and CDR2 from the germline V gene are WSHSY and SAAADI. Some clones are missing from TCRdb's copy, which holds only in-frame ones; the method was immunoSEQ multiplex PCR. The data show nearly 40,000 clones, around 84% seen once. The receptor was derived from a man between 45 and 60 years old with active or convalescent COVID-19. Sequencing input: peripheral blood. The rearrangement uses TRBV10-2 and TRBJ1-6; 7 bases line up with TRBD1. CDR3 loop: CASSVTGDSPLHF. In nucleotides, the CDR3 is TGCGCCAGCAGTGTTACAGGGGATTCACCCCTCCACTTT.